This entry lists 4 T cell receptor beta chains sequenced from one sample in a study of shared clonotypes between healthy human individuals. CD45RO-negative, CCR7-selected cells formed the naive CD8 fraction, which excluded terminally differentiated effector memory CD45RA+ cells. The method was immunoSEQ multiplex PCR; TCRdb's version includes in-frame clones alone and lacks a portion of them. The table includes 2 million to 2.5 million clones, about 95% detected once. Source material: naive CD8+ T cells sorted from blood. The receptors shown here come from a man younger than 35 in good health.

The chain carries TRBV27 and TRBJ2-4; the match to TRBD2 covers 8 bases. Trimming cost V 6 bases and J 1 base; bases outside gene matches: 8. Germline CDR1 reads MNHEY; CDR2 reads SMNVEV (reference sequence). This CDR3 comprises 16 residues. CDR3 in amino acids: CASRPLGGGAKNIQYF. CDR3 in DNA: TGTGCCAGCAGGCCCTTAGGCGGGGGGGCCAAAAACATTCAGTACTTC.

The rearrangement links TRBV11-3 to TRBJ2-3, with 7 positions matching TRBD1. Unmatched junction bases numbered 8, after V lost 5 bases and J lost 3 bases. Germline CDR1 is SGHNT and CDR2 is YENEEA. The CDR3 length is 15 residues. The CDR3: CASSQRQGPTDTQYF. CDR3 coding DNA: TGTGCCAGCAGCCAAAGACAGGGTCCGACAGATACGCAGTATTTT. The full variable domain, rest sourced from reference TRBV11-3 and TRBJ2-3, is EAGVVQSPRYKIIEKKQPVAFWCNPISGHNTLYWYLQNLGQGPELLIRYENEEAVDDSQLPKDRFSAERLKGVDSTLKIQPAELGDSAVYLCASSQRQGPTDTQYFGPGTRLTVL.

The chain carries TRBV11-1 and TRBJ2-7, with TRBD1 identical over 8 bases. CDR3 length equals 13 residues. Losses at the gene ends were 3 bases for V and 5 bases for J; bases not matched to a gene: 3. Germline CDR1 SGHAT, CDR2 FQDESV (reference sequence). CDR3 in amino acids: CASSLDREDEQYF. The CDR3 bases are TGTGCCAGCAGCTTGGACAGGGAAGACGAGCAGTACTTC.

V and J are TRBV9 and TRBJ1-2; 12 nucleotides match TRBD1. The CDR3 length is 15 residues. CDR1 is SGDLS, CDR2 YYNGEE, per germline. V trimming: 0 bases; J trimming: 7 bases; junction bases outside the gene matches: 4. CDR3 residues: CASSVEGQGAGGYTF. DNA of the CDR3: TGTGCCAGCAGCGTAGAGGGACAGGGGGCGGGTGGCTACACCTTC. Full variable domain (missing parts from reference TRBV9 and TRBJ1-2): DSGVTQTPKHLITATGQRVTLRCSPRSGDLSVYWYQQSLDQGLQFLIQYYNGEERAKGNILERFSAQQFPDLHSELNLSSLELGDSALYFCASSVEGQGAGGYTFGSGTRLTVV.